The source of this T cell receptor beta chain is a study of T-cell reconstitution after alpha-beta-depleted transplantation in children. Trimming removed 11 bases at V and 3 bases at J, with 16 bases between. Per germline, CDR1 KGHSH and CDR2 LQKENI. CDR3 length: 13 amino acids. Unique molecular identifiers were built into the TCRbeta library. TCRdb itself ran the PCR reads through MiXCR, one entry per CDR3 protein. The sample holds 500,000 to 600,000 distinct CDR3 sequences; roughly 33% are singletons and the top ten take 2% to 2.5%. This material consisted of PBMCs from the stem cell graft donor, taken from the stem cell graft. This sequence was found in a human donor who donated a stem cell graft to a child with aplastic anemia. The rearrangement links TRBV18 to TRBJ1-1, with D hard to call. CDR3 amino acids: CAGTRGGDTEAFF. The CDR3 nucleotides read TGTGCCGGCACAAGAGGAGGAGACACTGAAGCTTTCTTT.